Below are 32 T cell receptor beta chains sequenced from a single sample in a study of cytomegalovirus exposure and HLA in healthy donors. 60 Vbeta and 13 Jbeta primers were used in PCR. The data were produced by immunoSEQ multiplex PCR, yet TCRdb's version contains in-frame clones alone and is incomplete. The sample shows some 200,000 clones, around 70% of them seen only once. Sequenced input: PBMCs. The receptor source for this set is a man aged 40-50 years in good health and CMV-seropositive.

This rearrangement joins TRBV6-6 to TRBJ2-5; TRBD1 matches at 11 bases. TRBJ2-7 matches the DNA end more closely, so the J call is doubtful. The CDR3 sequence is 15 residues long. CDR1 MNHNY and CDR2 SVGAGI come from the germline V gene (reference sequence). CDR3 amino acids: CASSYPGTGGYEQYF. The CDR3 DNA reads TGTGCCAGCAGTTACCCCGGGACAGGGGGGTACGAGCAGTACTTC.

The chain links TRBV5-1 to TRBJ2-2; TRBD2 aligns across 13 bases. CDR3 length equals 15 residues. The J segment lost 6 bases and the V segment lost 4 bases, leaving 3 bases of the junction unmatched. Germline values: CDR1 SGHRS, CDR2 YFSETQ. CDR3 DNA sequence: TGCGCCAGCAGCCCGGGACTAGCGGGGTCCGGGGAGCTGTTTTTT. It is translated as CASSPGLAGSGELFF.

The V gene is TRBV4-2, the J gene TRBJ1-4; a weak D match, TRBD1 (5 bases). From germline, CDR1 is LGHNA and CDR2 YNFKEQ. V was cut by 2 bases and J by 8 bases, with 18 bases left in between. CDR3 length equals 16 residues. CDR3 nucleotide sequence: TGTGCCAGCAGCCAACTGGGGAGGTGGGGCACCGAAAAACTGTTTTTT. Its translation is CASSQLGRWGTEKLFF.

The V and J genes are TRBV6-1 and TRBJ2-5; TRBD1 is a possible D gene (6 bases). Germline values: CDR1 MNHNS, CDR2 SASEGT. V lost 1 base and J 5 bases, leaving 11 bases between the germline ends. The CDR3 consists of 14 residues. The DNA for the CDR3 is TGTGCCAGCAGTGAAGGTTGGGGGCAGGAGACCCAGTACTTC. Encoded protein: CASSEGWGQETQYF.

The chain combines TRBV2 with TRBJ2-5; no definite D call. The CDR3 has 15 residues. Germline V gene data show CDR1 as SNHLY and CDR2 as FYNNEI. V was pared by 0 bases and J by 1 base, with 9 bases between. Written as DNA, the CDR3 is TGTGCCAGCAGTGAAGCGAGGCCATCCCAAGAGACCCAGTACTTC. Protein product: CASSEARPSQETQYF. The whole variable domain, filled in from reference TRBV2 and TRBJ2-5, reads EPEVTQTPSHQVTQMGQEVILRCVPISNHLYFYWYRQILGQKVEFLVSFYNNEISEKSEIFDDQFSVERPDGSNFTLKIRSTKLEDSAMYFCASSEARPSQETQYFGPGTRLLVL.

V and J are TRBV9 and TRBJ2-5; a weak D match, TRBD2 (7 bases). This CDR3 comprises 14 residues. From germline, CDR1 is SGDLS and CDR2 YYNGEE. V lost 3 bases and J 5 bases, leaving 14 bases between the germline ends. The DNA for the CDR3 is TGTGCCAGCAGCGAGGGGGGGTTCGGGGAGACCCAGTACTTC. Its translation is CASSEGGFGETQYF.

The CDR3: CASSFGSQETQYF. CDR3 DNA: TGTGCCAGCAGCTTCGGGTCCCAAGAGACCCAGTACTTC. The V gene is TRBV7-3, the J gene TRBJ2-5; D not resolved. Germline lookup yields CDR1 SGHTA and CDR2 FQGTGA. CDR3 length: 13 amino acids. V dropped 3 bases and J dropped 1 base, with 6 bases sitting between them. The entire variable domain, with the rest obtained from reference TRBV7-3 and TRBJ2-5, is as follows: GAGVSQTPSNKVTEKGKYVELRCDPISGHTALYWYRQSLGQGPEFLIYFQGTGAADDSGLPNDRFFAVRPEGSVSTLKIQRTERGDSAVYLCASSFGSQETQYFGPGTRLLVL.

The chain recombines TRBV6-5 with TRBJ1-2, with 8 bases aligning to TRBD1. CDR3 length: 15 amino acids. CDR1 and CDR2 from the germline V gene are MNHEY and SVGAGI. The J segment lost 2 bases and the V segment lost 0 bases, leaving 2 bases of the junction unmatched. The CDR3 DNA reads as TGTGCCAGCAGTTACTCTTCAGGGGGCAACTATGGCTACACCTTC. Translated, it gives CASSYSSGGNYGYTF.

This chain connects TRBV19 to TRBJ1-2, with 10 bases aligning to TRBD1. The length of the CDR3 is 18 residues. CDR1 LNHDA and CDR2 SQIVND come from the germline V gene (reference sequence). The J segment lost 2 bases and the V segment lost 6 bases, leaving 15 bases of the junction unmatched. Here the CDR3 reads CASSSLPDRGLPNYGYTF. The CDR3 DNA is TGTGCCAGTAGCTCCCTCCCGGACAGGGGGTTACCCAACTATGGCTACACCTTC. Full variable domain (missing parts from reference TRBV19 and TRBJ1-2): DGGITQSPKYLFRKEGQNVTLSCEQNLNHDAMYWYRQDPGQGLRLIYYSQIVNDFQKGDIAEGYSVSREKKESFPLTVTSAQKNPTAFYLCASSSLPDRGLPNYGYTFGSGTRLTVV.

The CDR3 DNA reads as TGTGCCAGTAGTATCGAGCGCTCCTACAATGAGCAGTTCTTC. Translation gives CASSIERSYNEQFF. The rearrangement links TRBV19 to TRBJ2-1; unclear D gene. Looked up from germline, CDR1 is LNHDA and CDR2 is SQIVND (reference sequence). This CDR3 is built from 14 residues. Deletions cut 3 bases from V and 0 bases from J, with 6 bases between.

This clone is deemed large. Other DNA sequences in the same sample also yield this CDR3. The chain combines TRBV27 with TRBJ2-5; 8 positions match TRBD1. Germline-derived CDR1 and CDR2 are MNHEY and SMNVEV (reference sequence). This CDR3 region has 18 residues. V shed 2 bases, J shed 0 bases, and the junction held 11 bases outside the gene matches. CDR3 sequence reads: CASSLSSPWDRYQETQYF. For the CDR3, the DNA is TGTGCCAGCAGTTTAAGTAGTCCATGGGACAGGTACCAAGAGACCCAGTACTTC.

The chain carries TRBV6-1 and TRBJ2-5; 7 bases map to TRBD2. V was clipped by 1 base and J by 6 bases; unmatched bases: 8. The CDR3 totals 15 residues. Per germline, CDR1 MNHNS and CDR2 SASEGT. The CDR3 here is CASSEEGGGWKTQYF. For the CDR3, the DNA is TGTGCCAGCAGTGAAGAGGGCGGGGGTTGGAAGACCCAGTACTTC.

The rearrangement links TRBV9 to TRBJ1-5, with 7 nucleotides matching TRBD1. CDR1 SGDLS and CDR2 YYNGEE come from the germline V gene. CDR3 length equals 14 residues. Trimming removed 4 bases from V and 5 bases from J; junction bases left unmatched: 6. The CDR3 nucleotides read TGTGCCAGCAGCAAAGACAGGGTCGATCAGCCCCAGCATTTT. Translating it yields CASSKDRVDQPQHF.

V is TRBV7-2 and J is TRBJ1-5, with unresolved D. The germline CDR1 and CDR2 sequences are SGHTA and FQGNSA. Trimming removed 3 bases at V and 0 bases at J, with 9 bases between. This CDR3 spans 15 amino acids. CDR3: CASSLRLSSNQPQHF. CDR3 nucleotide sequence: TGTGCCAGCAGCTTGAGACTGAGTAGCAATCAGCCCCAGCATTTT.

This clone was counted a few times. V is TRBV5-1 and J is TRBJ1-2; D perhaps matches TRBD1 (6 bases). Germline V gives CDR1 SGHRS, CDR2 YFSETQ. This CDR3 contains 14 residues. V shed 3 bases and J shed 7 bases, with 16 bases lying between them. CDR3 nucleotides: TGCGCCAGCAGCTGGGGATCAGGGGTCGCTGGCTACACCTTC. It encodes CASSWGSGVAGYTF.

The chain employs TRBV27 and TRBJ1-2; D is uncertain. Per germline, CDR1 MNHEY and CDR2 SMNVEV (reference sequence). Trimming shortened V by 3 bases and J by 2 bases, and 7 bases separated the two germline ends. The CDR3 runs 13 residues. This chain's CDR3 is CASSLPGNYGYTF. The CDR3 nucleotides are TGTGCCAGCAGTTTGCCGGGGAACTATGGCTACACCTTC.

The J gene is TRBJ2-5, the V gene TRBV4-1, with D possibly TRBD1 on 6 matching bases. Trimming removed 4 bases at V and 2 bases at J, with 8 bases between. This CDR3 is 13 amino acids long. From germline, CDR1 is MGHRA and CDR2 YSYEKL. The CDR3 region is CASSRGTQETQYF. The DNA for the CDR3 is TGCGCCAGCAGCCGAGGGACACAAGAGACCCAGTACTTC.

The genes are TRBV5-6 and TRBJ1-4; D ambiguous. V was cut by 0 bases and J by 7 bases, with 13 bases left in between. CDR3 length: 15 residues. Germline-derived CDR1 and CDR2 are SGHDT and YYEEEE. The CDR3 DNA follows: TGTGCCAGCAGCTTGGGGCGGGCCCTGAGTGAAAAACTGTTTTTT. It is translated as CASSLGRALSEKLFF.

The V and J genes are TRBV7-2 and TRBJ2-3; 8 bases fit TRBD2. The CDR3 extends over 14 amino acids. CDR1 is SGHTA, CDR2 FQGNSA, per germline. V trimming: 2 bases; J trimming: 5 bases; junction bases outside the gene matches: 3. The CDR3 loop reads CASSLSGGKDTQYF. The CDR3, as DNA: TGTGCCAGCAGCTTAAGCGGGGGCAAAGATACGCAGTATTTT.

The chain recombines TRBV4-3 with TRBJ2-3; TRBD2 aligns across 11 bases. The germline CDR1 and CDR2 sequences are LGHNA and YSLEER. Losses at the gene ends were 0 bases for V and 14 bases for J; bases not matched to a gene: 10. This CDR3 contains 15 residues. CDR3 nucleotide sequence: TGCGCCAGCAGCCAAGAGGTGCTAGCGGGGGGCCTATGGTATTTT. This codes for CASSQEVLAGGLWYF.

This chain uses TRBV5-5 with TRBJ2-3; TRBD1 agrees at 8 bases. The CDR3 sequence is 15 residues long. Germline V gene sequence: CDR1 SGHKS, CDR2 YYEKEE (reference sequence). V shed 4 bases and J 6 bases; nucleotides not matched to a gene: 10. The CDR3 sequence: CASSPRTGMWDTQYF. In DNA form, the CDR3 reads TGTGCCAGCAGCCCTAGGACAGGGATGTGGGATACGCAGTATTTT.

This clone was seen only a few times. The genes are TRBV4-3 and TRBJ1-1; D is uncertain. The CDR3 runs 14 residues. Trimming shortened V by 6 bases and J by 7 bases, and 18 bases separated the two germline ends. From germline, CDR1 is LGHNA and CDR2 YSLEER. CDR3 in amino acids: CASSGGLGAGEAFF. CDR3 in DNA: TGCGCCAGCAGTGGAGGACTCGGAGCGGGTGAAGCTTTCTTT.

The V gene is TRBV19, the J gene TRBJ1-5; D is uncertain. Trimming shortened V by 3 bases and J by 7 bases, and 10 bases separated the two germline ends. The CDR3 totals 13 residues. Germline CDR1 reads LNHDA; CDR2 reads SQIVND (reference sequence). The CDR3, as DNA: TGTGCCAGTAGTATTAGGCAGCGGCAGCCCCAGCATTTT. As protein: CASSIRQRQPQHF.

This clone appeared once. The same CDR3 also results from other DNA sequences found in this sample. The CDR3 loop is CATSRPGQGEDYGYTF. In nucleotides, the CDR3 is TGTGCCACCAGCAGACCAGGCCAGGGGGAGGACTATGGCTACACCTTC. This chain uses TRBV15 with TRBJ1-2; 7 bases line up with TRBD1. The V segment lost 2 bases and the J segment 3 bases; nucleotides outside the gene matches: 9. The CDR3 runs to 16 residues. Germline lookup yields CDR1 LNHNV and CDR2 YYDKDF (reference sequence).

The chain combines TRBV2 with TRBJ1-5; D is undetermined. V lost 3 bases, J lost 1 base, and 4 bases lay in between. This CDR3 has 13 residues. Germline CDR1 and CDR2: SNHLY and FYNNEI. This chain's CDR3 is CASSDRSNQPQHF. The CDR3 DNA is TGTGCCAGCAGTGACAGGAGCAATCAGCCCCAGCATTTT.

CDR3 bases: TGTGCCAGCAGCGAAGGACAGGGAGAAGGGGAGCAGTACTTC. Protein: CASSEGQGEGEQYF. The chain couples TRBV7-8 to TRBJ2-7; TRBD1 agrees at 8 bases. The trim removed 5 bases at V and 7 bases at J, leaving 10 bases unmatched. In germline, CDR1 is SGHVS, CDR2 FQNEAQ. The CDR3 is 14 residues long.

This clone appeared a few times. The CDR3 loop reads CASRAMSDQPQHF. The CDR3 DNA reads as TGTGCCAGCAGGGCCATGTCCGATCAGCCCCAGCATTTT. J is TRBJ1-5 and V is TRBV2; unclear D gene. CDR3 length: 13 residues. Looked up from germline, CDR1 is SNHLY and CDR2 is FYNNEI. V was clipped by 6 bases and J by 5 bases, with 11 bases between them.

The CDR3 here is CASRTENNSPLHF. CDR3 bases: TGTGCCAGCCGGACAGAAAATAATTCACCCCTCCACTTT. The rearrangement uses TRBV6-5 and TRBJ1-6, with D tentatively TRBD1 (6 bases). The CDR3 is made up of 13 amino acids. Trimming took 8 bases from V and 5 from J, leaving 10 bases between them. Germline-derived CDR1 and CDR2 are MNHEY and SVGAGI.

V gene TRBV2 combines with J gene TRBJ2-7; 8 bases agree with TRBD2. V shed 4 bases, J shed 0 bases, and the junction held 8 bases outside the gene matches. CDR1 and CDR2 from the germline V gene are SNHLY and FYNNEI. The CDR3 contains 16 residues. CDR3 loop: CASSGPAGENSYEQYF. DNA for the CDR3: TGTGCCAGCAGTGGTCCAGCGGGGGAAAACTCCTACGAGCAGTACTTC.

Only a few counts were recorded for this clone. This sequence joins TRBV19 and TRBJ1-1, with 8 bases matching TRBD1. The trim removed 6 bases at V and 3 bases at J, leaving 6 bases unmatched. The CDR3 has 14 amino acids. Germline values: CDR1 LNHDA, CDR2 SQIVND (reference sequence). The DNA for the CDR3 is TGTGCCAGTAGAACAGGGGGTTTGGACACTGAAGCTTTCTTT. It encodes CASRTGGLDTEAFF.

The CDR3 reads CASSTRTGNTEAFF. The CDR3 nucleotides are TGTGCCAGTAGTACCCGGACAGGAAACACTGAAGCTTTCTTT. The rearrangement links TRBV19 to TRBJ1-1, with 7 bases matching TRBD1. CDR1 LNHDA and CDR2 SQIVND come from the germline V gene (reference sequence). V was clipped by 4 bases and J by 2 bases; unmatched bases: 4. This CDR3 contains 14 residues.

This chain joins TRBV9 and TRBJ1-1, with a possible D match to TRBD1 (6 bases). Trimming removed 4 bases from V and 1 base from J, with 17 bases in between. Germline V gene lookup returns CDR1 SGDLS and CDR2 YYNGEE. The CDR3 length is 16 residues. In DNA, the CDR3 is TGTGCCAGCAGCCCGCGATCCGGGACATCGAACACTGAAGCTTTCTTT. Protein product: CASSPRSGTSNTEAFF.